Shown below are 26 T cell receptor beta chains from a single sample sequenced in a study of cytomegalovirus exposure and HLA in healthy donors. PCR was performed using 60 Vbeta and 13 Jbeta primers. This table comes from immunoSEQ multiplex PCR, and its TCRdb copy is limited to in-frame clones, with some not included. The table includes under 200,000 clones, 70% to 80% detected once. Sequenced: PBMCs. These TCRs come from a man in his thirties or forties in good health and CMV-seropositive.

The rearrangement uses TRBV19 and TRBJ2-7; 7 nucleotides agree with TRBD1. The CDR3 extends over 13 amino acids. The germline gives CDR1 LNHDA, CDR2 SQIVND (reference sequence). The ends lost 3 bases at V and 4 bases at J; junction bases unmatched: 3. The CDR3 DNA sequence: TGTGCCAGTAGTATTGGGACAGTGTACGAGCAGTACTTC. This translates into CASSIGTVYEQYF.

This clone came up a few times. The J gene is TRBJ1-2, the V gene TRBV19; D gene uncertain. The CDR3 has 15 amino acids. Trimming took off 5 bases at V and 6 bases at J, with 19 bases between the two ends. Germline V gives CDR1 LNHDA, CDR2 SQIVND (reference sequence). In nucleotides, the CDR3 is TGTGCCAGTAGTCCTTGGGAGGAACCAGCCCATGGCTACACCTTC. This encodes CASSPWEEPAHGYTF. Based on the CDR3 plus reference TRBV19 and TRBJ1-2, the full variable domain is DGGITQSPKYLFRKEGQNVTLSCEQNLNHDAMYWYRQDPGQGLRLIYYSQIVNDFQKGDIAEGYSVSREKKESFPLTVTSAQKNPTAFYLCASSPWEEPAHGYTFGSGTRLTVV.

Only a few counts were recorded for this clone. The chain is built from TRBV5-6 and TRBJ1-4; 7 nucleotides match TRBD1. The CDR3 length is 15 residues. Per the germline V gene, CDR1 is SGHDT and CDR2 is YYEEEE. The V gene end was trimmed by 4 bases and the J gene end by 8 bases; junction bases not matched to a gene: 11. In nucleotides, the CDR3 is TGTGCCAGCAGCGGGTACAGGGGTTCCGGGGAAAAACTGTTTTTT. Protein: CASSGYRGSGEKLFF.

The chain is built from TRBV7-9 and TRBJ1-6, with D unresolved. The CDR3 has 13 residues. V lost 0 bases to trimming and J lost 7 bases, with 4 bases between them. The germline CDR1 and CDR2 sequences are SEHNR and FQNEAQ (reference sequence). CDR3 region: CASSLARNSPLHF. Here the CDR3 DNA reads TGTGCCAGCAGCTTAGCGCGGAATTCACCCCTCCACTTT.

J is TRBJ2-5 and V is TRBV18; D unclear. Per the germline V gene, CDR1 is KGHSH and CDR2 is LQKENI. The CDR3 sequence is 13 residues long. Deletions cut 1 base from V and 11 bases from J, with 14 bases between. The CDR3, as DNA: TGTGCCAGCTCACCACTAGGAGCTTCTGAGCAGTACTTC. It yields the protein CASSPLGASEQYF.

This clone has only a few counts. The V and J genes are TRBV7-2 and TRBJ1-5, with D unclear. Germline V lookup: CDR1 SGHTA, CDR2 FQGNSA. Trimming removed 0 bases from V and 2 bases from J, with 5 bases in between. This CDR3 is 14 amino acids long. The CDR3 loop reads CASSLAPGNQPQHF. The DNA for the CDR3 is TGTGCCAGCAGCTTAGCCCCGGGCAATCAGCCCCAGCATTTT.

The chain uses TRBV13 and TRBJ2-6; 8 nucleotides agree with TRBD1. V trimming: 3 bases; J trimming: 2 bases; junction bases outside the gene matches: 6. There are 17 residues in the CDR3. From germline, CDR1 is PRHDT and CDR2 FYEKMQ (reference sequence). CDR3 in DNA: TGTGCCAGCAGCTTCCAGGGGGCGCGGACTGGGGCCAACGTCCTGACTTTC. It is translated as CASSFQGARTGANVLTF.

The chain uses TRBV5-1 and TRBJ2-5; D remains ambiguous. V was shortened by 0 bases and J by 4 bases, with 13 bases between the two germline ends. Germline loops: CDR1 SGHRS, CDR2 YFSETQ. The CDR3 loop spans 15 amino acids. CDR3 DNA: TGCGCCAGCAGCTTGGTAGTATCGGGTCGAGAGACCCAGTACTTC. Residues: CASSLVVSGRETQYF.

The CDR3 protein is CASSLGAGGNSQPQHF. CDR3 bases: TGCGCCAGCAGCTTGGGAGCGGGGGGAAATAGTCAGCCCCAGCATTTT. The chain is built from TRBV5-1 and TRBJ1-5, with D maybe TRBD1 (5 bases). This CDR3 region has 16 residues. Germline CDR1 SGHRS, CDR2 YFSETQ. Between the trimmed V and J ends, which lost 0 bases and 6 bases, there was a span of 16 bases.

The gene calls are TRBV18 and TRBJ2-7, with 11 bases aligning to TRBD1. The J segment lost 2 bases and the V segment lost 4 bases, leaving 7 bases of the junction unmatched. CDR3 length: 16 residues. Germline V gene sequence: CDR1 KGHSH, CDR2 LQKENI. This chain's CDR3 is CASSRRDRGATYEQYF. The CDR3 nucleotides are TGTGCCAGCTCACGCCGGGACAGGGGGGCAACCTACGAGCAGTACTTC.

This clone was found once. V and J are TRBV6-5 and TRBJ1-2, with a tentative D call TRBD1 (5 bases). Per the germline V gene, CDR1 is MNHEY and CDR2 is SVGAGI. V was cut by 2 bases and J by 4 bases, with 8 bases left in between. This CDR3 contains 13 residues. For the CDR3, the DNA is TGTGCCAGCAGTTACCAAGACAGCTATGGCTACACCTTC. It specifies CASSYQDSYGYTF.

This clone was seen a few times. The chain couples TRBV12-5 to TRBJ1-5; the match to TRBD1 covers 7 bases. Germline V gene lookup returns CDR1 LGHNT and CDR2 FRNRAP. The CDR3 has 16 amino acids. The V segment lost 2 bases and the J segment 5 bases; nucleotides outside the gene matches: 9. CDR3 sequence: CASGLWHGTVYQPQHF. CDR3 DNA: TGTGCTAGTGGTTTGTGGCACGGGACAGTTTATCAGCCCCAGCATTTT.

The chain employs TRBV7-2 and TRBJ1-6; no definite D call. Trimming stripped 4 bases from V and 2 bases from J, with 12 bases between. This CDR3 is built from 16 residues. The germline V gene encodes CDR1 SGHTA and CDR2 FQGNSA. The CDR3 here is CASSSSAQTYNSPLHF. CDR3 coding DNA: TGTGCCAGCAGCTCGTCCGCCCAGACCTATAATTCACCCCTCCACTTT.

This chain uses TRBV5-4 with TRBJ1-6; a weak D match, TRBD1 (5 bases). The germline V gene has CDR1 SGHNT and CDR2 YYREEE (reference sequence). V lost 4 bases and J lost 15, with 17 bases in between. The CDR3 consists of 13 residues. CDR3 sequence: CASSGRTGDFLHF. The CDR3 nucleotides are TGTGCCAGCAGCGGTCGAACAGGAGATTTCCTCCACTTT.

CDR3: CASSSTRQGIQPQHF. DNA of the CDR3: TGTGCCAGCAGTTCAACCAGACAGGGCATTCAGCCCCAGCATTTT. The chain joins TRBV28 to TRBJ1-5, with 7 bases that match TRBD1. Trimming took 4 bases from V and 6 from J; bases not matched to a gene: 9. Germline lookup yields CDR1 MDHEN and CDR2 SYDVKM. CDR3 length: 15 amino acids.

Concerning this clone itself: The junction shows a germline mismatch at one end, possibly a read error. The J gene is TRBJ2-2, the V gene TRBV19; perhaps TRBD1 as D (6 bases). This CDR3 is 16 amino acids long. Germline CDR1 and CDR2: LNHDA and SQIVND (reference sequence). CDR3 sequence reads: CASSRGRWGQAGELFF. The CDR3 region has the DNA TGTGCCAGCAGTAGGGGCCGGTGGGGGCAGGCCGGGGAGCTGTTTTTT.

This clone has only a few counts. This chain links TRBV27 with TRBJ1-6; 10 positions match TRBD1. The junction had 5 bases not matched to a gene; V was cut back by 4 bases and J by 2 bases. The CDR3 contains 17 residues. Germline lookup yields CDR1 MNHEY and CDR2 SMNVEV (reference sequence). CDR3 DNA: TGTGCCAGCAGTTCCCGACAGGGGGCAACCTATAATTCACCCCTCCACTTT. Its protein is CASSSRQGATYNSPLHF.

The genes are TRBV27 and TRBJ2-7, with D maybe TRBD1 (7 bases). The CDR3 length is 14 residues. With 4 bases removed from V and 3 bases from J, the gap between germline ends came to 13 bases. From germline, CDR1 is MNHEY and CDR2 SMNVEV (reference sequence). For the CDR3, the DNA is TGTGCCAGCAGTTCCCGACAGGGAGGCTACGAGCAGTACTTC. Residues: CASSSRQGGYEQYF.

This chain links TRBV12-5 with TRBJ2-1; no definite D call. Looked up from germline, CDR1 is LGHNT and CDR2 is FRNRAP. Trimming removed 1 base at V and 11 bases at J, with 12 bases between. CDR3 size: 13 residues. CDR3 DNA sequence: TGTGCTAGTGGTTTGGGCCCCGGGTCTCAGCAGTTCTTC. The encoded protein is CASGLGPGSQQFF.

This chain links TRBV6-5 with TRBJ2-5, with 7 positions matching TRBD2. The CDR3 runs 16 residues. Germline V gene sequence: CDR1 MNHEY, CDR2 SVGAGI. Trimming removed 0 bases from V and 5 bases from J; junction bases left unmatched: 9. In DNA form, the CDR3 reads TGTGCCAGCAGTTACTCGAATACGGGAGGTCGGGAGACCCAGTACTTC. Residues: CASSYSNTGGRETQYF.

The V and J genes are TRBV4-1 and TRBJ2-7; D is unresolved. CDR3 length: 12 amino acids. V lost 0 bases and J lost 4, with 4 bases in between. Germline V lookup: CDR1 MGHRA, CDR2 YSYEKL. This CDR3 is CASSQDGYEQYF. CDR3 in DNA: TGCGCCAGCAGCCAAGACGGGTACGAGCAGTACTTC.

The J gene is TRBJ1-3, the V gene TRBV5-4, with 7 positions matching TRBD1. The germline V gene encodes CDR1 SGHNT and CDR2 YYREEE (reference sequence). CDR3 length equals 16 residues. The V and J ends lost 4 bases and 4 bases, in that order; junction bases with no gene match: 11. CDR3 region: CASSPDPGGAGNTIYF. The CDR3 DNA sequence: TGTGCCAGCAGCCCGGACCCAGGGGGTGCCGGAAACACCATATATTTT. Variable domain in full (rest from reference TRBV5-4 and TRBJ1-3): ETGVTQSPTHLIKTRGQQVTLRCSSQSGHNTVSWYQQALGQGPQFIFQYYREEENGRGNFPPRFSGLQFPNYSSELNVNALELDDSALYLCASSPDPGGAGNTIYFGEGSWLTVV.

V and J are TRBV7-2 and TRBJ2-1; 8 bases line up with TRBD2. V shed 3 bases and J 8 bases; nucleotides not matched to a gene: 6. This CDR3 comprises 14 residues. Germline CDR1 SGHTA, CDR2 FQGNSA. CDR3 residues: CASSFSGGDDEQFF. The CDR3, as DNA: TGTGCCAGCAGCTTTTCGGGGGGGGACGATGAGCAGTTCTTC.

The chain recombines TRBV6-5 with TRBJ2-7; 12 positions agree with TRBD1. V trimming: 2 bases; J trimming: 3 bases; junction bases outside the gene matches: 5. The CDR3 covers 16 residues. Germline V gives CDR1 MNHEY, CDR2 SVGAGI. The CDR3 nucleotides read TGTGCCAGCAGTTACCCCGGGACAGGGGGCTTCTACGAGCAGTACTTC. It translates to CASSYPGTGGFYEQYF.

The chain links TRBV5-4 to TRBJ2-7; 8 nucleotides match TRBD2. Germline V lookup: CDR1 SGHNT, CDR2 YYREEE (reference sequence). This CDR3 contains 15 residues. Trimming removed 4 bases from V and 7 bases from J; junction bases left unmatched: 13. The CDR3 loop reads CASSRPLAGGGEQYF. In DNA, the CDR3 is TGTGCCAGCAGCCGCCCCTTGGCAGGCGGGGGGGAGCAGTACTTC.

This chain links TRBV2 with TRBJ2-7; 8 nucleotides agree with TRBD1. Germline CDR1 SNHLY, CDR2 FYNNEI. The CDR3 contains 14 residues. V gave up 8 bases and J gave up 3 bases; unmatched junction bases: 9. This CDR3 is CASLGGQGFYEQYF. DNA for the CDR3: TGTGCCAGCCTAGGAGGACAGGGATTCTACGAGCAGTACTTC.